A single sample gave rise to the 3 T cell receptor beta chains below, sequenced in a study of regulatory T cells in long-lasting Graves disease. Time point meaning: persistent/refractory GD, antithyroid drugs over 5 years with positive TRAb. After RNA was extracted from PBMCs, the TCR library was made from it. With iRepertoire HTBI primers and Arm-PCR of CDR3 regions, TCR beta libraries were built. MiXCR was run by TCRdb on the multiplex PCR reads, yielding one entry per CDR3 protein. There are about 450,000 distinct CDR3 sequences in the sample; about a quarter occur only once, and around 26% lies in the top ten. The starting material was peripheral blood mononuclear cells (PBMCs), obtained when the disease was refractory, from a patient treated with antithyroid drugs. The source of these receptors is a female donor with Graves disease.

V and J are TRBV28 and TRBJ1-1; 8 positions agree with TRBD1. The CDR3 has 15 amino acids. Trimming cost V 5 bases and J 3 bases; bases outside gene matches: 8. Germline lookup yields CDR1 MDHEN and CDR2 SYDVKM. This CDR3 is CASSPGGVRDTEAFF. CDR3 in DNA: TGTGCCAGCAGTCCAGGGGGCGTAAGGGACACTGAAGCTTTCTTT.

The chain uses TRBV20-1 and TRBJ2-4; perhaps D is TRBD1 or TRBD2 (5 bases each). CDR3 size: 13 residues. Germline V CDR1 and CDR2: DFQATT, SNEGSKA (reference sequence). V was cut by 6 bases and J by 7 bases, with 16 bases left in between. The CDR3 sequence is CSARKDSGNIQYF. CDR3 sequence (DNA): TGCAGTGCCAGAAAAGACAGCGGCAACATTCAGTACTTC.

This clonotype was counted many times. V and J are TRBV28 and TRBJ2-7, with TRBD1 matching over 9 bases. With V trimmed by 6 bases and J by 6 bases, 12 bases remained unmatched. The germline CDR1 and CDR2 sequences are MDHEN and SYDVKM. The CDR3 is 15 amino acids. CDR3 sequence: CASRTVGTGRFEQYF. For the CDR3, the DNA is TGTGCCAGCAGAACCGTTGGGACAGGGAGGTTCGAGCAGTACTTC. The variable domain in full, completed from reference TRBV28 and TRBJ2-7, reads DVKVTQSSRYLVKRTGEKVFLECVQDMDHENMFWYRQDPGLGLRLIYFSYDVKMKEKGDIPEGYSVSREKKERFSLILESASTNQTSMYLCASRTVGTGRFEQYFGPGTRLTVT.